The entry below describes one T cell receptor (beta chain). This sample stems from a study of blood T cell repertoires in COVID-19. This CDR3 comprises 14 residues. Trimming removed 6 bases at V and 0 bases at J, with 12 bases between. The germline V gene encodes CDR1 SNHLY and CDR2 FYNNEI. In the authors' workflow: Using reference gene primer amplification, nucleated cell counts were estimated. The repertoire was sequenced with immunoSEQ multiplex PCR; TCRdb's copy has only in-frame clones and lacks some. That table supplies the V and J calls and clone size; D and trimming were determined from the DNA. This sample yields about 300,000 clones, of which approximately 92% are seen a single time; 6.5% to 8% belongs to the top ten.

The TCR sequence derives from a woman aged 25 to 39 with COVID-19, enrolled during active disease. Material: peripheral blood. The chain joins TRBV2 to TRBJ2-7, with D possibly TRBD2 on 6 matching bases. CDR3 DNA sequence: TGTGCCAGCAGGGGGACTCAGAGCTCCTACGAGCAGTACTTC. Protein sequence: CASRGTQSSYEQYF.